These T cell receptor beta chains were read from a single sample in a study of PD-1 blockade in classical Hodgkin lymphoma. The assay was immunoSEQ multiplex PCR, and TCRdb's table has in-frame clones only and misses some. The profile shows around 20,000 clones, 75% to 85% of them singletons. This specimen was peripheral blood mononuclear cells (PBMCs), taken before the fourth cycle of nivolumab. The receptors were sampled from a human donor with classical Hodgkin lymphoma. The CDR3 runs from the conserved cysteine through the conserved F or W. The D gene is left open where the match is weak. Rows may omit the clone size; those that give it use once, few, many or a size class.

v_gene: TRBV7-9
d_gene: .
j_gene: TRBJ2-7
abundance: .
len: 17
CDR3nt: TGTGCCAGCAGCACCCATCCCAACAGGGGAGGATACGTCGAGCAGTACTTC
CDR3aa: CASSTHPNRGGYVEQYF

v_gene: TRBV28
d_gene: .
j_gene: TRBJ1-3
abundance: .
len: 16
CDR3nt: TGTGCCAGCAGTCCGGGCTCTCTCCTCTCTGGAAACACCATATATTTT
CDR3aa: CASSPGSLLSGNTIYF

v_gene: TRBV30
d_gene: .
j_gene: TRBJ2-5
abundance: .
len: 15
CDR3nt: TGTGCCTGGAGTGGAGGGGTAGGAGGGGTTGGGACCCAGTACTTC
CDR3aa: CAWSGGVGGVGTQYF

v_gene: TRBV19
d_gene: .
j_gene: TRBJ2-1
abundance: .
len: 15
CDR3nt: TGTGCCAGTAGTACCCCGCGATCGTCCTACAATGAGCAGTTCTTC
CDR3aa: CASSTPRSSYNEQFF

v_gene: TRBV12-5
d_gene: .
j_gene: TRBJ2-3
abundance: .
len: 14
CDR3nt: TGTGCTAGTGGTCCGGTATCTAGCACAGATACGCAGTATTTT
CDR3aa: CASGPVSSTDTQYF

v_gene: TRBV5-5
d_gene: .
j_gene: TRBJ2-5
abundance: .
len: 11
CDR3nt: TGTGCCAGCAGCCTAATGGAGACCCAGTACTTC
CDR3aa: CASSLMETQYF

v_gene: TRBV15
d_gene: TRBD2
j_gene: TRBJ2-6
abundance: .
len: 17
CDR3nt: TGTGCCACCAGCATTTCGCCGGGGGGGCCTGGGGCCAACGTCCTGACTTTC
CDR3aa: CATSISPGGPGANVLTF

v_gene: TRBV27
d_gene: .
j_gene: TRBJ1-2
abundance: .
len: 14
CDR3nt: TGTGCCAGCAGTTTCCGGCAGGCTAACTATGGCTACACCTTC
CDR3aa: CASSFRQANYGYTF

v_gene: TRBV10-3
d_gene: .
j_gene: TRBJ1-1
abundance: .
len: 14
CDR3nt: TGTGCCATCAGCCGGGACGCTGTCCTCACTGAAGCTTTCTTT
CDR3aa: CAISRDAVLTEAFF

v_gene: TRBV5-1
d_gene: TRBD1
j_gene: TRBJ1-2
abundance: few
len: 14
CDR3nt: TGCGCCAGCAGCTTGGCCGGGACAGGGGGTGGCTACACCTTC
CDR3aa: CASSLAGTGGGYTF

v_gene: TRBV5-6
d_gene: .
j_gene: TRBJ2-3
abundance: .
len: 14
CDR3nt: TGTGCCAGCAGCTTGAACGGCGGCACAGATACGCAGTATTTT
CDR3aa: CASSLNGGTDTQYF

v_gene: TRBV9
d_gene: TRBD1
j_gene: TRBJ1-2
abundance: .
len: 19
CDR3nt: TGTGCCAGCAGCACCAGAAACGGACAGGGATGGTCGTCTAACTATGGCTACACCTTC
CDR3aa: CASSTRNGQGWSSNYGYTF

v_gene: TRBV19
d_gene: TRBD1
j_gene: TRBJ2-2
abundance: .
len: 13
CDR3nt: TGTGCCAGTAGTAACAGGGGCACCGGGGAGCTGTTTTTT
CDR3aa: CASSNRGTGELFF

v_gene: TRBV6-6
d_gene: TRBD1
j_gene: TRBJ1-1
abundance: .
len: 15
CDR3nt: TGTGCCAGCAGTGGTTTGGTGGAGGACAGGAATGAAGCTTTCTTT
CDR3aa: CASSGLVEDRNEAFF

v_gene: TRBV7-2
d_gene: .
j_gene: TRBJ1-2
abundance: .
len: 15
CDR3nt: TGTGCCAGCAGCTTAGGCGGCAGTTCTACGTATGGCTACACCTTC
CDR3aa: CASSLGGSSTYGYTF

v_gene: TRBV5-4
d_gene: .
j_gene: TRBJ2-7
abundance: .
len: 15
CDR3nt: TGTGCCAGCAGCCTACTAGGAGGGGCGACCTACGAGCAGTACTTC
CDR3aa: CASSLLGGATYEQYF

v_gene: TRBV2
d_gene: TRBD1
j_gene: TRBJ1-2
abundance: .
len: 15
CDR3nt: TGTGCCAGCAGGGAGACAGGGGGGAACCTGGAGGGCTACACCTTC
CDR3aa: CASRETGGNLEGYTF